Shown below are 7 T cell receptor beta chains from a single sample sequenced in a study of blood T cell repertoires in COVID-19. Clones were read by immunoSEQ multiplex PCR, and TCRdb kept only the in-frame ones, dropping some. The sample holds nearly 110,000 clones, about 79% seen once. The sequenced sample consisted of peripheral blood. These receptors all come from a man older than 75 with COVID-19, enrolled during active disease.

The CDR3 DNA sequence: TGTGCCAGCAGCTTGGTGGGTGCGGCCGGGGAGCTGTTTTTT. Encoded protein: CASSLVGAAGELFF. V gene TRBV5-4 combines with J gene TRBJ2-2; no reliable D call. CDR3 length: 14 amino acids. CDR1 and CDR2 from the germline V gene are SGHNT and YYREEE (reference sequence). Trimming pared 0 bases from V and 6 bases from J, leaving 9 bases between.

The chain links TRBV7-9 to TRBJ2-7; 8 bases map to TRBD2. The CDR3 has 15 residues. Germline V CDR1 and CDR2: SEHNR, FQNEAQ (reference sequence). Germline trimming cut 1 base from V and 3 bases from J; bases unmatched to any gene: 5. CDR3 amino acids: CASSLVGTSGYEQYF. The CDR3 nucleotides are TGTGCCAGCAGCTTAGTAGGTACTAGCGGCTACGAGCAGTACTTC.

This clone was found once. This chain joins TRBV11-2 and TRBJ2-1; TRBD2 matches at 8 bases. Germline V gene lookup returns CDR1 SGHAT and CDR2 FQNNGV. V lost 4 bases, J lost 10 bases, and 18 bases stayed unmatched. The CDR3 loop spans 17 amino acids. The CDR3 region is CASSSPGIVGGGREQFF. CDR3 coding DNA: TGTGCCAGCAGCTCACCTGGAATAGTGGGTGGCGGGAGGGAGCAGTTCTTC. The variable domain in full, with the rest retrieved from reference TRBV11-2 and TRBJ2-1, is EAGVAQSPRYKIIEKRQSVAFWCNPISGHATLYWYQQILGQGPKLLIQFQNNGVVDDSQLPKDRFSAERLKGVDSTLKIQPAKLEDSAVYLCASSSPGIVGGGREQFFGPGTRLTVL.

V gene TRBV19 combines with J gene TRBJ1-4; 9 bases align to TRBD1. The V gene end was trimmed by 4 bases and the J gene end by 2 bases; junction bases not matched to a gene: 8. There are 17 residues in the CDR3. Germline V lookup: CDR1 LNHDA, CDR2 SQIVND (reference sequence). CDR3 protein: CASSKQGAVRTNEKLFF. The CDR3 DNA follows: TGTGCCAGTAGTAAACAGGGGGCTGTGAGGACTAATGAAAAACTGTTTTTT.

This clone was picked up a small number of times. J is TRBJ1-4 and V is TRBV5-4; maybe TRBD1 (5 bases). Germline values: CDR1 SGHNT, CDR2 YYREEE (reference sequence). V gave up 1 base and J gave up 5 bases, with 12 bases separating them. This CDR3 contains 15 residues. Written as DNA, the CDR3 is TGTGCCAGCAGCTTGAAAAGGGGTCACAATGAAAAACTGTTTTTT. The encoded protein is CASSLKRGHNEKLFF.

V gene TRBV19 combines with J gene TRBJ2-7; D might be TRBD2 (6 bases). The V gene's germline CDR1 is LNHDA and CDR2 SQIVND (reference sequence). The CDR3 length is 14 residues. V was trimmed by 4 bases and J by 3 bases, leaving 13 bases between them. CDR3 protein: CASSTPGVIYEQYF. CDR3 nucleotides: TGTGCCAGTAGTACCCCGGGAGTCATCTACGAGCAGTACTTC. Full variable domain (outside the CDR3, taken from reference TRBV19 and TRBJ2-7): DGGITQSPKYLFRKEGQNVTLSCEQNLNHDAMYWYRQDPGQGLRLIYYSQIVNDFQKGDIAEGYSVSREKKESFPLTVTSAQKNPTAFYLCASSTPGVIYEQYFGPGTRLTVT.

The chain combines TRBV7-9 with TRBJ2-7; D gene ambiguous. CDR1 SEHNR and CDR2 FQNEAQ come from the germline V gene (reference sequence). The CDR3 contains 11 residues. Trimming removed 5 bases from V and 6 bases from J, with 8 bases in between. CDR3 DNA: TGTGCCAGCAGCCCCGGTCTCGAGCAGTACTTC. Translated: CASSPGLEQYF.